This entry features one T cell receptor beta chain sequence. The sample belongs to a study of cytomegalovirus exposure and HLA in healthy donors. V trimming: 3 bases; J trimming: 9 bases; junction bases outside the gene matches: 6. Germline V gene lookup returns CDR1 SEHNR and CDR2 FQNEAQ (reference sequence). The CDR3 length is 14 residues. Data came from immunoSEQ multiplex PCR; TCRdb stores just in-frame clones and leaves some out. The sample has 190,000 or so clones; around 83% are singletons. The rearrangement joins TRBV7-9 to TRBJ2-1; 9 bases agree with TRBD2. The source is a woman under 40 in good health and CMV-seropositive. The sequenced material came from PBMCs. The CDR3 nucleotides read TGTGCCAGCAGCTTTGGGACTAGCTGGCCTGAGCAGTTCTTC. The encoded protein is CASSFGTSWPEQFF.